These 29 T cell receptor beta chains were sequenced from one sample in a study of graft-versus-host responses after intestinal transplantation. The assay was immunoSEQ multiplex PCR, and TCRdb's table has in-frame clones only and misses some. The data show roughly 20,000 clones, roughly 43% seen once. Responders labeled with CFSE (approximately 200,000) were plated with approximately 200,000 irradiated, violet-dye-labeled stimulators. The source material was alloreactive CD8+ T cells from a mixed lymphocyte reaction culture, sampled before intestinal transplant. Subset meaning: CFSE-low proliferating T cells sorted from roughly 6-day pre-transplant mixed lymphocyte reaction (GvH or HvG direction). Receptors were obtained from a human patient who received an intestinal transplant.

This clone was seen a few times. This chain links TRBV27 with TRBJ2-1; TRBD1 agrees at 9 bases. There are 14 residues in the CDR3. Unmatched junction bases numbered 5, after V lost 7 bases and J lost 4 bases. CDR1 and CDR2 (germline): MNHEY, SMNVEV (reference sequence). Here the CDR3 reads CASTPGQGYNEQFF. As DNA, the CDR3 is TGTGCCAGCACTCCGGGACAGGGTTACAATGAGCAGTTCTTC.

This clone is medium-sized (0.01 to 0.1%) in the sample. The CDR3 DNA sequence: TGCGCCAGCAGCCTGCCTTTCCGGACCAGCTCCTACAATGAGCAGTTCTTC. Translation gives CASSLPFRTSSYNEQFF. The gene calls are TRBV5-1 and TRBJ2-1; D gene ambiguous. V dropped 4 bases and J dropped 0 bases, with 17 bases sitting between them. The germline gives CDR1 SGHRS, CDR2 YFSETQ. This CDR3 has 17 residues. The full variable domain, its missing parts supplied by reference TRBV5-1 and TRBJ2-1, is KAGVTQTPRYLIKTRGQQVTLSCSPISGHRSVSWYQQTPGQGLQFLFEYFSETQRNKGNFPGRFSGRQFSNSRSEMNVSTLELGDSALYLCASSLPFRTSSYNEQFFGPGTRLTVL.

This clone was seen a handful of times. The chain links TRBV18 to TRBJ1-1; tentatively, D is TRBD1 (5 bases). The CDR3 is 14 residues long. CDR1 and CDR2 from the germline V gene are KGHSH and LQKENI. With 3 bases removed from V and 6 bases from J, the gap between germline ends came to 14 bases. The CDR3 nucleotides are TGTGCCAGCTCACCCCTGACCCAAGGGGCTGAAGCTTTCTTT. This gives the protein CASSPLTQGAEAFF.

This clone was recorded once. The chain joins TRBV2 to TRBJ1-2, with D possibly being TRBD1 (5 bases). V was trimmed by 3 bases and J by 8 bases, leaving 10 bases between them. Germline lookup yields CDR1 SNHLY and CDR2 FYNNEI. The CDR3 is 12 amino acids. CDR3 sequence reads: CASSEGVMGYTF. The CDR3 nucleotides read TGTGCCAGCAGTGAGGGGGTTATGGGCTACACCTTC.

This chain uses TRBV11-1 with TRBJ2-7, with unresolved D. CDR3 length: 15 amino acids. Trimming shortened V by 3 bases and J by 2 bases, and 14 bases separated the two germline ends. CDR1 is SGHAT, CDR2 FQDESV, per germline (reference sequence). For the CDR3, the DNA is TGTGCCAGCAGCTTTTCTTTAGGTTCCCCCTACGAGCAGTACTTC. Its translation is CASSFSLGSPYEQYF.

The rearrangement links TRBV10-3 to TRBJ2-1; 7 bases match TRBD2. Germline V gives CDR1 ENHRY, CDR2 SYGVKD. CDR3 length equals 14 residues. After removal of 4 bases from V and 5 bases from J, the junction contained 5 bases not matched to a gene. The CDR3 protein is CAISGGTKNNEQFF. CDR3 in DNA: TGTGCCATCAGTGGGGGGACTAAGAACAATGAGCAGTTCTTC.

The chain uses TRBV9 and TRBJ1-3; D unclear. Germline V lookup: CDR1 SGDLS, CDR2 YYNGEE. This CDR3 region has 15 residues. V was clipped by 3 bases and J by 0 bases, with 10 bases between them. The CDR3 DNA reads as TGTGCCAGCAGCGCGGACGGAAGCTCTGGAAACACCATATATTTT. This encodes CASSADGSSGNTIYF. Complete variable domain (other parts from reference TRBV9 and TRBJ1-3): DSGVTQTPKHLITATGQRVTLRCSPRSGDLSVYWYQQSLDQGLQFLIQYYNGEERAKGNILERFSAQQFPDLHSELNLSSLELGDSALYFCASSADGSSGNTIYFGEGSWLTVV.

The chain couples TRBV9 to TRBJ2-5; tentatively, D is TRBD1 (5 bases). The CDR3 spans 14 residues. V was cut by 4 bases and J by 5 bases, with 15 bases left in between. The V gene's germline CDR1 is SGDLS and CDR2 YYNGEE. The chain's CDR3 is CASSPPDSWETQYF. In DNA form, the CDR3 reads TGTGCCAGCAGCCCTCCTGACAGTTGGGAGACCCAGTACTTC.

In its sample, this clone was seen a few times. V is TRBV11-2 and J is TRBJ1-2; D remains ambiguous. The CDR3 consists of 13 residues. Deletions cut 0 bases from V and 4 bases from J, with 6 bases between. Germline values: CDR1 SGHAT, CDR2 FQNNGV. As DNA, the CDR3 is TGTGCCAGCAGCTTAGAAGGCGGCTATGGCTACACCTTC. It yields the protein CASSLEGGYGYTF.

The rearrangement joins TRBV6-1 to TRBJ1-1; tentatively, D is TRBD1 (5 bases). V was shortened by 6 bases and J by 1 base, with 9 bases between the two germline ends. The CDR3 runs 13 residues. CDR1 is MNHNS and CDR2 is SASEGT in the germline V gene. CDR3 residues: CASRRGQNTEAFF. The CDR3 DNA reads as TGTGCCAGCAGACGAGGACAGAACACTGAAGCTTTCTTT.

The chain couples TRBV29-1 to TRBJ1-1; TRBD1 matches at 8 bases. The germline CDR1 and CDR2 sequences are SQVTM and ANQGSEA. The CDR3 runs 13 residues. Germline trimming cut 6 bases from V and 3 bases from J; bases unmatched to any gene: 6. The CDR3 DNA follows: TGCAGCGTAGACAGGGGCGATTACACTGAAGCTTTCTTT. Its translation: CSVDRGDYTEAFF.

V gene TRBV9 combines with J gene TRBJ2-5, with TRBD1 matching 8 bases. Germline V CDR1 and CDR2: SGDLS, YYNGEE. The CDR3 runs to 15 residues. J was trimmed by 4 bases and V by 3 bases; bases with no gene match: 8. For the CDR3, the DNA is TGTGCCAGCAGCGGGACAGGGTCCCTCGGAGAGACCCAGTACTTC. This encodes CASSGTGSLGETQYF.

The CDR3 nucleotides read TGTGCCAGCAGCGCGAGTAACACCGGGGAGCTGTTTTTT. Translating it yields CASSASNTGELFF. J is TRBJ2-2 and V is TRBV5-5; D is unresolved. V lost 4 bases to trimming and J lost 2 bases, with 6 bases between them. The CDR3 covers 13 residues. Germline assignment: CDR1 SGHKS and CDR2 YYEKEE (reference sequence). Using reference TRBV5-5 and TRBJ2-2 for the parts outside the CDR3, the full variable domain is DAGVTQSPTHLIKTRGQQVTLRCSPISGHKSVSWYQQVLGQGPQFIFQYYEKEERGRGNFPDRFSARQFPNYSSELNVNALLLGDSALYLCASSASNTGELFFGEGSRLTVL.

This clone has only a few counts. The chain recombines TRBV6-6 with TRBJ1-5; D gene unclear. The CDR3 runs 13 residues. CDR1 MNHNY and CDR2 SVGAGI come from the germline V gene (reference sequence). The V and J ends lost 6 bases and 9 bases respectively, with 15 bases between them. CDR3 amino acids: CASSQILSGPQHF. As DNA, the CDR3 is TGTGCCAGCAGCCAAATCTTATCCGGGCCCCAGCATTTT.

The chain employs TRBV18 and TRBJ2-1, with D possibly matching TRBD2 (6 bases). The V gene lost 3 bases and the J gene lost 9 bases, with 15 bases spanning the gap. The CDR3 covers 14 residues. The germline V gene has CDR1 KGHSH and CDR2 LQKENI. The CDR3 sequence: CASSPLQDSGEQFF. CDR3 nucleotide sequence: TGTGCCAGCTCACCGTTACAAGATAGCGGTGAGCAGTTCTTC.

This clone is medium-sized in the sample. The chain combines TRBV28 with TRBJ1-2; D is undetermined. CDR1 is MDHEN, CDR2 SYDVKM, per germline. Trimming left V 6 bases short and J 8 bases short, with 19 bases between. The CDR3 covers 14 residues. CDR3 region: CASRNGQDPTGYTF. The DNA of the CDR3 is TGTGCCAGCAGAAACGGGCAGGACCCTACCGGCTACACCTTC.

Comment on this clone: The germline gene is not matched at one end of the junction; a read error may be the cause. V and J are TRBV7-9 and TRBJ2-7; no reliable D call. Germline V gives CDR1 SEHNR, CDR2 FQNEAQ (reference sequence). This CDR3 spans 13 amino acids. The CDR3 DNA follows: TGTGCCGGCAGCCGAGGCACCCCAGACGAGCAGTACTTC. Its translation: CAGSRGTPDEQYF.

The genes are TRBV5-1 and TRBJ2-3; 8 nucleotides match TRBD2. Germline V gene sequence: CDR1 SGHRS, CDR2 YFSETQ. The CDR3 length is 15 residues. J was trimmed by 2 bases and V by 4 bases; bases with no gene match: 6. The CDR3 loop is CASSGVLAVTDTQYF. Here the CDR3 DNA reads TGCGCCAGCAGCGGTGTACTAGCGGTCACAGATACGCAGTATTTT.

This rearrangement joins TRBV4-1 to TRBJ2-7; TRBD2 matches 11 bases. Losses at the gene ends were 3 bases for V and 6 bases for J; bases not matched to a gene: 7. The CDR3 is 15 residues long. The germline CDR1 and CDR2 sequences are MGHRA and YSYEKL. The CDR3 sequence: CASSQGLAEGVEQYF. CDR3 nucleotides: TGCGCCAGCAGCCAGGGACTAGCGGAGGGGGTCGAGCAGTACTTC.

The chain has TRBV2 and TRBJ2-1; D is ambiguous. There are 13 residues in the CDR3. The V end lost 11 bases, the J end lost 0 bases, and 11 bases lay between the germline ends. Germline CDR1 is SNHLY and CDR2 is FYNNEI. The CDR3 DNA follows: TGTGCCGGAACAGCGAGCTCCTACAATGAGCAGTTCTTC. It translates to CAGTASSYNEQFF.

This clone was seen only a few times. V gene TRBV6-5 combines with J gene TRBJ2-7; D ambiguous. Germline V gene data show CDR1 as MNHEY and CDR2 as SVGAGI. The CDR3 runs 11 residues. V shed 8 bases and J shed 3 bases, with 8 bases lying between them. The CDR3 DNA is TGTGCCAGCTCGATTTTCTACGAGCAGTACTTC. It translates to CASSIFYEQYF.

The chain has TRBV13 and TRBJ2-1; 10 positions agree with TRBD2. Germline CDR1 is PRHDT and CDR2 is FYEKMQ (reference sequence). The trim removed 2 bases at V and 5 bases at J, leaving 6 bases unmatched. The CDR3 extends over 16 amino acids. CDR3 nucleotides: TGTGCCAGCAGCTTACCCGGACTAGCGGTAAACAATGAGCAGTTCTTC. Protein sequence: CASSLPGLAVNNEQFF.

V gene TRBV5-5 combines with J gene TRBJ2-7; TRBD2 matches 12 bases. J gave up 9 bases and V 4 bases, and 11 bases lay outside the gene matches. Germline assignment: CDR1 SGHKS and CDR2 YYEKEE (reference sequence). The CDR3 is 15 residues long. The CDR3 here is CASSQGLAGTLVQYF. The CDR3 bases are TGTGCCAGCAGCCAAGGACTAGCGGGGACTTTGGTGCAGTACTTC.

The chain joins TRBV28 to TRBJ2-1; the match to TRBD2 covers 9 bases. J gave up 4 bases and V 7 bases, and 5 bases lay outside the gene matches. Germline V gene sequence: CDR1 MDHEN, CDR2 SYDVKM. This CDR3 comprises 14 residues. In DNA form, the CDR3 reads TGTGCCAGCAATCTAGCGGGACCTTACAATGAGCAGTTCTTC. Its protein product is CASNLAGPYNEQFF.

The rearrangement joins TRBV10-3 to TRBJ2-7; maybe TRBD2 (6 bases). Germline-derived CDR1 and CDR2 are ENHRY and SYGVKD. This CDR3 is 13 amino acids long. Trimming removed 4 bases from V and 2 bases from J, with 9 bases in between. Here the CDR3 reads CAISGGTPYEQYF. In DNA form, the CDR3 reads TGTGCCATCAGTGGCGGGACTCCCTACGAGCAGTACTTC.

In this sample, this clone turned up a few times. Here the CDR3 reads CASSLRGGSYNEQFF. As DNA, the CDR3 is TGTGCCAGCAGCTTACGGGGGGGGTCCTACAATGAGCAGTTCTTC. The chain has TRBV7-9 and TRBJ2-1; 8 bases map to TRBD2. There are 15 residues in the CDR3. Germline values: CDR1 SEHNR, CDR2 FQNEAQ (reference sequence). V was pared by 2 bases and J by 1 base, with 1 base of the junction left unmatched.

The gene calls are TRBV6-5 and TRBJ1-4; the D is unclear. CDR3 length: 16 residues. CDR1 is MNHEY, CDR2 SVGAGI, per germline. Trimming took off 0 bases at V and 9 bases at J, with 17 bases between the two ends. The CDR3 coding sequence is TGTGCCAGCAGTTACTCGAAAGGGCCTTCGGCTAAAAAACTGTTTTTT. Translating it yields CASSYSKGPSAKKLFF.

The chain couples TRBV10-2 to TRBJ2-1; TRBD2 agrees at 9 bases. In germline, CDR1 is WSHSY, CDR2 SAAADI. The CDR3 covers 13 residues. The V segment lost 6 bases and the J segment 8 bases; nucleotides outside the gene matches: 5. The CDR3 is CASRVAGAHEQFF. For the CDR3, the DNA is TGCGCCAGCAGGGTAGCGGGAGCCCATGAGCAGTTCTTC.

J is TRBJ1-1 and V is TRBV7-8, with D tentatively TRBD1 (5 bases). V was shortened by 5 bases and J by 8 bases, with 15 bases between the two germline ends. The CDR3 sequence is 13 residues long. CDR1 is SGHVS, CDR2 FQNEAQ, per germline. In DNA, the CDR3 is TGTGCCAGCAGCCCACCCCCCGGGACGGAAGCTTTCTTT. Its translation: CASSPPPGTEAFF.